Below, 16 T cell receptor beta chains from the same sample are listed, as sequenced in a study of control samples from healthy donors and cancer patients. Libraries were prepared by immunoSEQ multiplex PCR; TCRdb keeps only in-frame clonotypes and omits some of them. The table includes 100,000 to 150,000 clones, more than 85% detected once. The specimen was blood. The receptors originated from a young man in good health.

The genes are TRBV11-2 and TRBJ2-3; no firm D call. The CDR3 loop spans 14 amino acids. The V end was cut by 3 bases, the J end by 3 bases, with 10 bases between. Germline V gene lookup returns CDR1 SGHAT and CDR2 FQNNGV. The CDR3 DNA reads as TGTGCCAGCAGCTTTTTCGGCCCGACAGATACGCAGTATTTT. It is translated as CASSFFGPTDTQYF.

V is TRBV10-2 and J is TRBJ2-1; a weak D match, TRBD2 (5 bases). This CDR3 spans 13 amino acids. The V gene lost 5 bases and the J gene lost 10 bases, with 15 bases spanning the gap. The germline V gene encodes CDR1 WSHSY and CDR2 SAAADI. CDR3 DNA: TGCGCCAGCAGTCTGGACGGGGTCGGAGAGCAGTTCTTC. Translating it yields CASSLDGVGEQFF.

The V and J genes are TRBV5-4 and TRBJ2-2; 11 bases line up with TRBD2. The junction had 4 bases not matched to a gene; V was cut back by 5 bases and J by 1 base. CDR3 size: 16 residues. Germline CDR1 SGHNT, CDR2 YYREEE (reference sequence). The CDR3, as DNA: TGTGCCAGCAGACTCGGACTAGCGGGGAACACCGGGGAGCTGTTTTTT. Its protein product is CASRLGLAGNTGELFF. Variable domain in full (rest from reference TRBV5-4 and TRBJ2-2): ETGVTQSPTHLIKTRGQQVTLRCSSQSGHNTVSWYQQALGQGPQFIFQYYREEENGRGNFPPRFSGLQFPNYSSELNVNALELDDSALYLCASRLGLAGNTGELFFGEGSRLTVL.

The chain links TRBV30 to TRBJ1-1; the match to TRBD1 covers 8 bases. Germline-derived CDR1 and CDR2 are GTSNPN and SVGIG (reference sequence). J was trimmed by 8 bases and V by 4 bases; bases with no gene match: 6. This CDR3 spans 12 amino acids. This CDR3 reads CAWTPGTGEAFF. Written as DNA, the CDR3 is TGTGCCTGGACCCCAGGGACAGGCGAAGCTTTCTTT. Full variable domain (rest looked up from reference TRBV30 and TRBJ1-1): SQTIHQWPATLVQPVGSPLSLECTVEGTSNPNLYWYRQAAGRGLQLLFYSVGIGQISSEVPQNLSASRPQDRQFILSSKKLLLSDSGFYLCAWTPGTGEAFFGQGTRLTVV.

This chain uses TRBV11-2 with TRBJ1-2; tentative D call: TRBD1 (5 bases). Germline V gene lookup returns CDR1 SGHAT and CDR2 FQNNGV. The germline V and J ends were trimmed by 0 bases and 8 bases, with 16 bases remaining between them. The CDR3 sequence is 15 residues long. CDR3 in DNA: TGTGCCAGCAGCTTAGATCCCCGGGGGATGGACGGCTACACCTTC. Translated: CASSLDPRGMDGYTF.

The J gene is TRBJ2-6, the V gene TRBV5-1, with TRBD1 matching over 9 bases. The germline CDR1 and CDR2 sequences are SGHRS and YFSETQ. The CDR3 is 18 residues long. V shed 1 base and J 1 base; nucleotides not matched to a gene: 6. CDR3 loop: CASSLSGTGRSGANVLTF. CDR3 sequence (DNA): TGCGCCAGCAGCTTGAGCGGGACAGGGCGTTCTGGGGCCAACGTCCTGACTTTC.

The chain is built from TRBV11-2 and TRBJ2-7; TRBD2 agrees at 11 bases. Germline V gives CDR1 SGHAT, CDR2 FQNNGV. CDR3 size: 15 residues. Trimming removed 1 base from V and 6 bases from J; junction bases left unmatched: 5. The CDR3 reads CASSLVAGGLGEQYF. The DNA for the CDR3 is TGTGCCAGCAGCTTAGTAGCGGGAGGGCTGGGCGAGCAGTACTTC.

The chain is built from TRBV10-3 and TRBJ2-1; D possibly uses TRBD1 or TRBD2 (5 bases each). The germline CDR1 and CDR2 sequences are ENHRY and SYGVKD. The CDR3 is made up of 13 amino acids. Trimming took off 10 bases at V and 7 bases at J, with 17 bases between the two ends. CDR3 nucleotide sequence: TGTGCCACAACCGGGACCCCCGCGAATGAGCAGTTCTTC. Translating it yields CATTGTPANEQFF.

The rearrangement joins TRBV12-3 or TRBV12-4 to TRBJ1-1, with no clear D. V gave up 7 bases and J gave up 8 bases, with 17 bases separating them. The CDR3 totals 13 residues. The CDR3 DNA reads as TGTGCCAGCAATGGTCGGTTCAAGGGAGAAGCTTTCTTT. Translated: CASNGRFKGEAFF.

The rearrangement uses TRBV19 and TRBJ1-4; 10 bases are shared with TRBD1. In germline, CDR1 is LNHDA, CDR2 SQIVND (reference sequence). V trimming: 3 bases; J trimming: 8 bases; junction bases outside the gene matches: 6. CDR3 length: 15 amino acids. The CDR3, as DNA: TGTGCCAGTAGTATGGGTGACAGGGGGCACGAAAAACTGTTTTTT. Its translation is CASSMGDRGHEKLFF.

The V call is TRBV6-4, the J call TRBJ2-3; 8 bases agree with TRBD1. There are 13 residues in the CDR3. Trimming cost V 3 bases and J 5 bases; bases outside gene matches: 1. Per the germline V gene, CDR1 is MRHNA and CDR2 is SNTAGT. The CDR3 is CASSDDRGDTQYF. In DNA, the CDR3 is TGTGCCAGCAGTGATGACAGGGGAGATACGCAGTATTTT.

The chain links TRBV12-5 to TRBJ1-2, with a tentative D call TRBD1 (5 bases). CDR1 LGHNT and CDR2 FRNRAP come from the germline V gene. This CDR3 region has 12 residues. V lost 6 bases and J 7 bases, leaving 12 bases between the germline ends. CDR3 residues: CASGGGGRGYTF. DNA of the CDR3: TGTGCTAGTGGGGGTGGGGGACGTGGCTACACCTTC.

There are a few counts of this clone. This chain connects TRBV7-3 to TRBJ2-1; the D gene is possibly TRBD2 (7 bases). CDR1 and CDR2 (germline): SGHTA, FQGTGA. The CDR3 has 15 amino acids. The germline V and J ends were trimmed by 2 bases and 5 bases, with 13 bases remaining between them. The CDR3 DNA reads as TGTGCCAGCAGCTTAGGCGGGGGCTCAAACAATGAGCAGTTCTTC. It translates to CASSLGGGSNNEQFF.

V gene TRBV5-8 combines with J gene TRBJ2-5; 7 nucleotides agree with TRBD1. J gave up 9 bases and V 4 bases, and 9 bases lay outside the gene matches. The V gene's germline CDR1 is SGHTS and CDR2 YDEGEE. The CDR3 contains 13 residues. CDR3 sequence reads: CASSPTGTVAQYF. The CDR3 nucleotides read TGTGCCAGCAGCCCGACAGGGACAGTGGCCCAGTACTTC.

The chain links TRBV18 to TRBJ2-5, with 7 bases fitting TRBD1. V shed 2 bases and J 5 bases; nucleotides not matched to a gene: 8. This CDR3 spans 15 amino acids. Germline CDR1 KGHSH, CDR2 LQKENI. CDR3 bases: TGTGCCAGCTCACCAGACAGGGTACCGGGGGAGACCCAGTACTTC. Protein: CASSPDRVPGETQYF.

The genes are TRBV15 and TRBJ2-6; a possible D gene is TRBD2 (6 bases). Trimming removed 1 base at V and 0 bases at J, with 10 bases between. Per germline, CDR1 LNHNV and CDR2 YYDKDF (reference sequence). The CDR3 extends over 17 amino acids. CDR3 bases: TGTGCCACCAGCAGAGGGTTGGGGGGCTCTGGGGCCAACGTCCTGACTTTC. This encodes CATSRGLGGSGANVLTF.